This T cell receptor (beta chain) comes out of a study of blood T cell repertoires in COVID-19. Seattle's cohort entered during active infection and was followed longitudinally. The assay was immunoSEQ multiplex PCR, and TCRdb's table has in-frame clones only and misses some. In the table there are around 230,000 clones, about nine tenths of which are singletons. This receptor was obtained from a man aged 45-60 years with COVID-19, enrolled during active disease. What was sequenced was peripheral blood.

CDR3 in amino acids: CASSFAGVTDTQYF. The CDR3 region has the DNA TGTGCCAGCAGCTTTGCGGGGGTCACAGATACGCAGTATTTT. The chain couples TRBV7-8 to TRBJ2-3; 7 bases line up with TRBD2. The CDR3 spans 14 residues. Losses at the gene ends were 3 bases for V and 2 bases for J; bases not matched to a gene: 2. The germline V gene has CDR1 SGHVS and CDR2 FQNEAQ.